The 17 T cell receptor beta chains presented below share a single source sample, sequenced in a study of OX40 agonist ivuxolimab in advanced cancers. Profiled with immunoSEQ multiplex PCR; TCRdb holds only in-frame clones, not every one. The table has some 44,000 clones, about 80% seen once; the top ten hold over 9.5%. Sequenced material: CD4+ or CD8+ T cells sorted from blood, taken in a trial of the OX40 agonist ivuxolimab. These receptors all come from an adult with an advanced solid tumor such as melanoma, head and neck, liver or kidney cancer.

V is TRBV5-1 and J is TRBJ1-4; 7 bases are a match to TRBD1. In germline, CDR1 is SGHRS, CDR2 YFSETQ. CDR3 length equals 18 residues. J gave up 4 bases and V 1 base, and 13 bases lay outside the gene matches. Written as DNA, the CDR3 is TGCGCCAGCAGCTTGAATGAGGACCGCGGGACAGTTAATGAAAAACTGTTTTTT. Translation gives CASSLNEDRGTVNEKLFF.

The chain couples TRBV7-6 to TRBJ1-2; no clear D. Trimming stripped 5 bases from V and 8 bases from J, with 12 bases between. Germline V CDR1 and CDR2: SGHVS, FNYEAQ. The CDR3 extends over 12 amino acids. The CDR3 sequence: CASSETTGGYTF. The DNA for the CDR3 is TGTGCCAGCAGCGAAACGACTGGGGGCTACACCTTC.

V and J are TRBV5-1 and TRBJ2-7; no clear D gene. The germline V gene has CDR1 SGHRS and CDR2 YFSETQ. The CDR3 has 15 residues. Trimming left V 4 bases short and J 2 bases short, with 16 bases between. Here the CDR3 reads CASSPSPAETYEQYF. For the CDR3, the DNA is TGCGCCAGCAGCCCCTCTCCGGCCGAAACCTACGAGCAGTACTTC.

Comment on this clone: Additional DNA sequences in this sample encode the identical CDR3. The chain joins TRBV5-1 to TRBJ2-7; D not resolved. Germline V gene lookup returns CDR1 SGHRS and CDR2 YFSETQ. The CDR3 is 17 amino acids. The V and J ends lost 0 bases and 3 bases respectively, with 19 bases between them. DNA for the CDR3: TGCGCCAGCAGCTTGGGGGCCGTAGGCAGCGCCTACTACGAGCAGTACTTC. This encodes CASSLGAVGSAYYEQYF.

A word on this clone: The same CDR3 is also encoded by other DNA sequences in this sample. As DNA, the CDR3 is TGCGCCAGCAGCTGGGGACAGGGCTCCTACGAGCAGTACTTC. Translated: CASSWGQGSYEQYF. This chain links TRBV5-1 with TRBJ2-7; the match to TRBD1 covers 9 bases. Germline trimming cut 3 bases from V and 0 bases from J; bases unmatched to any gene: 1. CDR3 length: 14 residues. Germline loops: CDR1 SGHRS, CDR2 YFSETQ. Variable domain in full (rest from reference TRBV5-1 and TRBJ2-7): KAGVTQTPRYLIKTRGQQVTLSCSPISGHRSVSWYQQTPGQGLQFLFEYFSETQRNKGNFPGRFSGRQFSNSRSEMNVSTLELGDSALYLCASSWGQGSYEQYFGPGTRLTVT.

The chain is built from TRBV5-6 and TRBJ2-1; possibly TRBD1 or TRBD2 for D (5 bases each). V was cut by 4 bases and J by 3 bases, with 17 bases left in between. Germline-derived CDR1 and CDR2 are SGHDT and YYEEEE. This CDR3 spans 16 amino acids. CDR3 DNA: TGTGCCAGCAGCCCTACTGGGACGACTCGCTACAATGAGCAGTTCTTC. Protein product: CASSPTGTTRYNEQFF.

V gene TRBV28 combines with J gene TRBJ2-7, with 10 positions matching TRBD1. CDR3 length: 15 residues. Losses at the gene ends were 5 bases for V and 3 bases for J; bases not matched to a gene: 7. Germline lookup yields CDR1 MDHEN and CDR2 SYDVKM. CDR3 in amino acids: CASSGGTGAGYEQYF. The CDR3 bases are TGTGCCAGCAGTGGCGGGACAGGGGCGGGCTACGAGCAGTACTTC.

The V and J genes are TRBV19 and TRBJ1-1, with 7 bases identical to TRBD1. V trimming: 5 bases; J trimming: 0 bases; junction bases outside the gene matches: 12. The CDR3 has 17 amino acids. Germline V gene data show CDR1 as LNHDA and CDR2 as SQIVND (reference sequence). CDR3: CASSGGQPLRLNTEAFF. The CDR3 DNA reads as TGTGCCAGTAGTGGGGGACAGCCACTGAGATTGAACACTGAAGCTTTCTTT.

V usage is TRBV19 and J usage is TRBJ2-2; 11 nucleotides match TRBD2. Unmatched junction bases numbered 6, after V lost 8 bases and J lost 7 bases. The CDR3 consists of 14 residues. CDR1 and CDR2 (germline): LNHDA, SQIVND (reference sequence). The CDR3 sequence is CASVTSGTGGELFF. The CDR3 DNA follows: TGTGCCAGTGTGACTAGCGGGACTGGCGGGGAGCTGTTTTTT.

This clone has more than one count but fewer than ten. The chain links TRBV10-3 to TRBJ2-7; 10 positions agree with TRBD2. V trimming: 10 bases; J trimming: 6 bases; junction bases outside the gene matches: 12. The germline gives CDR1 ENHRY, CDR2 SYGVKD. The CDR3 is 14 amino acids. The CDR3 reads CATLRAGGPGEQYF. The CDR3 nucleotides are TGTGCCACCCTCCGAGCGGGAGGGCCTGGCGAGCAGTACTTC.

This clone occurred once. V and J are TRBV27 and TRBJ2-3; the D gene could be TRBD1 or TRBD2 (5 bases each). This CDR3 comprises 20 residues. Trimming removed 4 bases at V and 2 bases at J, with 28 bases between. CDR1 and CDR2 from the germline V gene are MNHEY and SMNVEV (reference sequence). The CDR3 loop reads CASSSLGRSGLLANTDTQYF. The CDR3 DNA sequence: TGTGCCAGCAGTTCCCTGGGACGGTCTGGACTTCTCGCCAACACAGATACGCAGTATTTT.

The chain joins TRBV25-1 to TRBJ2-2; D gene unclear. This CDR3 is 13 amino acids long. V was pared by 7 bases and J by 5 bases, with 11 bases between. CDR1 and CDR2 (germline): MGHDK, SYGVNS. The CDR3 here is CASTNGVTGELFF. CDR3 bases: TGTGCCAGCACCAACGGTGTTACCGGGGAGCTGTTTTTT.

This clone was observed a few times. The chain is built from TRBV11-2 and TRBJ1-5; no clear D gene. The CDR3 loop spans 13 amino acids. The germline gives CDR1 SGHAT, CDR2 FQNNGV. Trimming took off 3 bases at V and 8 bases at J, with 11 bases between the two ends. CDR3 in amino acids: CASSLGAVEPQHF. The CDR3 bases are TGTGCCAGCAGCTTGGGCGCCGTTGAGCCCCAGCATTTT. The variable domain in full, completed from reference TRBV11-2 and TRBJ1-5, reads EAGVAQSPRYKIIEKRQSVAFWCNPISGHATLYWYQQILGQGPKLLIQFQNNGVVDDSQLPKDRFSAERLKGVDSTLKIQPAKLEDSAVYLCASSLGAVEPQHFGDGTRLSIL.

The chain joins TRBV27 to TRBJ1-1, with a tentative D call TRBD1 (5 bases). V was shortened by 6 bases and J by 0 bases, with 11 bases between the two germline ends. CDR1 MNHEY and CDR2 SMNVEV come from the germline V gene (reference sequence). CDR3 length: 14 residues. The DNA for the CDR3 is TGTGCCAGCAGCACAGGACGGATGAACACTGAAGCTTTCTTT. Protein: CASSTGRMNTEAFF.

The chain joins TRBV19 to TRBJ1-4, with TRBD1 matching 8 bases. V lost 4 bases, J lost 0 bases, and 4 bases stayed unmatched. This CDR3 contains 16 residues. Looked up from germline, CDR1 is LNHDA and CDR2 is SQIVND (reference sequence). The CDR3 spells CASSTGQGATNEKLFF. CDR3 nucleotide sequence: TGTGCCAGTAGTACCGGACAGGGTGCAACTAATGAAAAACTGTTTTTT.

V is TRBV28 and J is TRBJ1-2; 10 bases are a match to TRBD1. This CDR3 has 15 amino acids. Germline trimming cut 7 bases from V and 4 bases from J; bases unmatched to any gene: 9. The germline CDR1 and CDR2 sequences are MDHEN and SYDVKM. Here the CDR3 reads CASTFIRTGGYGYTF. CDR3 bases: TGTGCCAGCACCTTCATCAGGACAGGGGGCTATGGCTACACCTTC.

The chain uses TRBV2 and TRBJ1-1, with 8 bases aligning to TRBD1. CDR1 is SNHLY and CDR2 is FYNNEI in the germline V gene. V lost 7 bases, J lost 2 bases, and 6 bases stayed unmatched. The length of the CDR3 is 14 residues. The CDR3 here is CASNVQGGNTEAFF. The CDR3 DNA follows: TGTGCCAGCAACGTACAGGGGGGTAACACTGAAGCTTTCTTT.